A single T cell receptor beta chain is shown here with its context. Its antigen remains unidentified. This entry belongs to a study of response to subunit inactivated influenza vaccine. Notes on the study in general: Few new T cells, the authors suggested, are recruited by each seasonal influenza vaccination.

Trimming removed 6 bases from V and 8 bases from J, with 15 bases in between. Germline CDR1 SGHRS, CDR2 YFSETQ. There are 13 residues in the CDR3. A single record per CDR3 protein comes from TCRdb applying MiXCR to the RT-PCR reads. The table shows roughly 790,000 distinct CDR3 sequences, with approximately 22% occurring only once. The receptor was isolated from a man between 50 and 59 years old who received an inactivated influenza vaccine. The sample consisted of PBMCs from blood, taken 5 days after vaccination. The chain employs TRBV5-1 and TRBJ2-1; maybe TRBD2 (6 bases). DNA of the CDR3: TGCGCCAGCACCCACTCTACGGGGGATGAGCAGTTCTTC. Protein product: CASTHSTGDEQFF.